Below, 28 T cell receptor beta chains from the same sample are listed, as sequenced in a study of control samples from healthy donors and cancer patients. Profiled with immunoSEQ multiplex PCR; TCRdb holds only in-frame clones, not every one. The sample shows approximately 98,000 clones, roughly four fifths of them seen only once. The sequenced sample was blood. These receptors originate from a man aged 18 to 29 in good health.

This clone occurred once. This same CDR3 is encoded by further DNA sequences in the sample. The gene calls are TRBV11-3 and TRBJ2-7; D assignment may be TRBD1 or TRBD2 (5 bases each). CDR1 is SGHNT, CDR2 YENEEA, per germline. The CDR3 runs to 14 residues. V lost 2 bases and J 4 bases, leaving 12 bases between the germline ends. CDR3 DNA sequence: TGTGCCAGCAGCTTAAGAGGGGCGTCATACGAGCAGTACTTC. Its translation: CASSLRGASYEQYF.

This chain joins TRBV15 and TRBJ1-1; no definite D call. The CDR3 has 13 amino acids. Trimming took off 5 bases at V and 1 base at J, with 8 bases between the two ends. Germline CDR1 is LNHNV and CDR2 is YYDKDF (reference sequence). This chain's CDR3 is CATSGKWNTEAFF. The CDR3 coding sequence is TGTGCCACCAGCGGAAAATGGAACACTGAAGCTTTCTTT.

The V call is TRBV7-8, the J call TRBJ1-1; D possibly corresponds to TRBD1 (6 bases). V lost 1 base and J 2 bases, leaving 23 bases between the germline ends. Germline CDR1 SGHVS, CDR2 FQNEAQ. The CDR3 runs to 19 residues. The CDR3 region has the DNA TGTGCCAGCAGCTTAGATTCCCAAGGGGGGGGACGGGCCAACACTGAAGCTTTCTTT. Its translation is CASSLDSQGGGRANTEAFF.

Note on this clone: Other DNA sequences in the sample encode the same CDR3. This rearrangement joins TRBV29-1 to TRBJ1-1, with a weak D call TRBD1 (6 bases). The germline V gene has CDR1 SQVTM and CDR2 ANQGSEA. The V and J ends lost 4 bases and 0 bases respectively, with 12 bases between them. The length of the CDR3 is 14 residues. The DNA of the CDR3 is TGCAGCGTTGGAGGACCAGGGGTGAACACTGAAGCTTTCTTT. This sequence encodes CSVGGPGVNTEAFF.

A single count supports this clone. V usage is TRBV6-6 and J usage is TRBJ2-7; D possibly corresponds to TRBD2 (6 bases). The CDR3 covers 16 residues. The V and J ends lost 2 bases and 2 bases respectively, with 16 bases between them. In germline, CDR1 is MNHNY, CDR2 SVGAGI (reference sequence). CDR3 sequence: CASSYRLAAGPYEQYF. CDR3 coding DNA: TGTGCCAGCAGTTACAGGTTAGCGGCGGGGCCCTACGAGCAGTACTTC.

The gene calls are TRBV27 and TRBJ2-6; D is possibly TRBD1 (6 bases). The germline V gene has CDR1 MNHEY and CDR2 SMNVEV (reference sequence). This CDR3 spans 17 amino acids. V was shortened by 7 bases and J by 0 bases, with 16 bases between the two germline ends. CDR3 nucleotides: TGTGCCAGCAAGAGGGACACCCTTATCTCTGGGGCCAACGTCCTGACTTTC. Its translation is CASKRDTLISGANVLTF. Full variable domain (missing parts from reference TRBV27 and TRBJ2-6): EAQVTQNPRYLITVTGKKLTVTCSQNMNHEYMSWYRQDPGLGLRQIYYSMNVEVTDKGDVPEGYKVSRKEKRNFPLILESPSPNQTSLYFCASKRDTLISGANVLTFGAGSRLTVL.

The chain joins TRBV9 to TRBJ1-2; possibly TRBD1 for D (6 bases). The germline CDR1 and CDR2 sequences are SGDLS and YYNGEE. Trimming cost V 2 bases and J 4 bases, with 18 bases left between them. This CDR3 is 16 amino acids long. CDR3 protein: CASSVDKNRDAYGYTF. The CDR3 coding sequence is TGTGCCAGCAGCGTCGATAAAAACAGGGATGCCTATGGCTACACCTTC.

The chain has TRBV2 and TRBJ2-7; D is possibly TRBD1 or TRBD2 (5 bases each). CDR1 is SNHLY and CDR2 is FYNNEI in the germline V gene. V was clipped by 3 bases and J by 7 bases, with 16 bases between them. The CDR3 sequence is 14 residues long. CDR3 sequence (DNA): TGTGCCAGCAGTGACGGGACCTCACCTCGGGAGCAGTACTTC. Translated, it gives CASSDGTSPREQYF.

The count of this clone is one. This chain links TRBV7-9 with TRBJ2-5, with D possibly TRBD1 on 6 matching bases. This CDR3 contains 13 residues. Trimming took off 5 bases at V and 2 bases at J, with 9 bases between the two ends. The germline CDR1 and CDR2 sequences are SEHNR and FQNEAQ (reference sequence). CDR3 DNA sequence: TGTGCCAGCAGCCACAGGGTACAAGAGACCCAGTACTTC. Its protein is CASSHRVQETQYF.

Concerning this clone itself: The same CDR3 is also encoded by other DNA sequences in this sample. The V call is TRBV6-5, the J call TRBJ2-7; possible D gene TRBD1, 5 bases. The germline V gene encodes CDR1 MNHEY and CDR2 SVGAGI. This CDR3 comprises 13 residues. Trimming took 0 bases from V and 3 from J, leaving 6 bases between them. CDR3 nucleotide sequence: TGTGCCAGCAGTTACTCTAGGGGCTACGAGCAGTACTTC. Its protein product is CASSYSRGYEQYF.

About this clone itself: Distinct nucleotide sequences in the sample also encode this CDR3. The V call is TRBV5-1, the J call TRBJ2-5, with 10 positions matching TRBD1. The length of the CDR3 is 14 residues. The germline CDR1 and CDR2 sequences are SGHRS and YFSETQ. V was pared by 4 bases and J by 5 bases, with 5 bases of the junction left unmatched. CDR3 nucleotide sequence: TGCGCCAGCAGCGCGGGGACAGGGGAGGAGACCCAGTACTTC. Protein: CASSAGTGEETQYF.

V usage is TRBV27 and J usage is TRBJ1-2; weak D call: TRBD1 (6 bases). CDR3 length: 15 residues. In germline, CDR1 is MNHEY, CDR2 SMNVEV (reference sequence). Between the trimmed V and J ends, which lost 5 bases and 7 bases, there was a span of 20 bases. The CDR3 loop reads CASSIQGSAPSGYTF. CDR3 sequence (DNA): TGTGCCAGCAGTATACAGGGATCTGCGCCCTCTGGCTACACCTTC.

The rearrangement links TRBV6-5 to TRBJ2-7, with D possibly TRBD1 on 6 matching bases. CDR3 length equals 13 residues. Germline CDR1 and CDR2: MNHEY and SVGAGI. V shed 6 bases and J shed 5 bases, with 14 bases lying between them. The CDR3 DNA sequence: TGTGCCAGCAGCCTAGTACAGGGAAACGAGCAGTACGTC. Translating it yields CASSLVQGNEQYV.

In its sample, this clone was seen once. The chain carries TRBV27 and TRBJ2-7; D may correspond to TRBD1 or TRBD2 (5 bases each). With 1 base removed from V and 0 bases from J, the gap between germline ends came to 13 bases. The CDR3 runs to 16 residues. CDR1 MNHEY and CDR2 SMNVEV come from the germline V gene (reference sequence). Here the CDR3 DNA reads TGTGCCAGCAGTTTATGGGGACCTCCTCCCTCCTACGAGCAGTACTTC. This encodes CASSLWGPPPSYEQYF.

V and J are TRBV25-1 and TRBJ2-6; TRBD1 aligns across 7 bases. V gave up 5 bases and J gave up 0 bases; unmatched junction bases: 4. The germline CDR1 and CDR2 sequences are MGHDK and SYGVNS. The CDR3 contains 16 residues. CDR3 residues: CASSRGQSSGANVLTF. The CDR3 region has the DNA TGTGCCAGCAGTAGGGGACAGTCCTCTGGGGCCAACGTCCTGACTTTC.

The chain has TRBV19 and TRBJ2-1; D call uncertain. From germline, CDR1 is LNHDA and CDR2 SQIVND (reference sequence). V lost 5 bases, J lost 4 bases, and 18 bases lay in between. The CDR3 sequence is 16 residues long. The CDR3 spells CASSPYPPASYNEQFF. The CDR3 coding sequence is TGTGCCAGTAGTCCTTACCCCCCCGCGAGTTACAATGAGCAGTTCTTC.

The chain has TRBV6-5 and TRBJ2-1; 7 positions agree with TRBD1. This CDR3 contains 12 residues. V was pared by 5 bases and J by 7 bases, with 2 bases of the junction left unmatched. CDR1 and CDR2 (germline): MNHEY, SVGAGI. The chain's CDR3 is CASSKTGNEQFF. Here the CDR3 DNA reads TGTGCCAGCAGTAAGACAGGGAATGAGCAGTTCTTC.

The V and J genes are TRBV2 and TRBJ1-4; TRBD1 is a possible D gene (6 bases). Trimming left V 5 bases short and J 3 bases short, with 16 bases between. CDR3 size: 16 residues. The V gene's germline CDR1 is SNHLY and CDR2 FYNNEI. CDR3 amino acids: CASSRRQVTANEKLFF. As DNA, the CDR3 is TGTGCCAGCAGTCGTCGACAGGTCACAGCTAATGAAAAACTGTTTTTT.

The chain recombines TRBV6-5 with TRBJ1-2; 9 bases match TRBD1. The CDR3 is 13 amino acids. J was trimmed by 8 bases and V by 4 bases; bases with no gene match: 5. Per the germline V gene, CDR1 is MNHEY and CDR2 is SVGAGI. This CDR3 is CASSLQGAGGYTF. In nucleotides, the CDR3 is TGTGCCAGCAGTTTACAGGGGGCTGGCGGCTACACCTTC.

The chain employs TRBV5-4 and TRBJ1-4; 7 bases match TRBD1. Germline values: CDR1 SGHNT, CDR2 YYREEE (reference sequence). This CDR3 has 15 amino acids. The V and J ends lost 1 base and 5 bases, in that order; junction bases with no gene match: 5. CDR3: CASSLMGQRNEKLFF. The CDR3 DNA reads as TGTGCCAGCAGCTTGATGGGACAGAGGAATGAAAAACTGTTTTTT.

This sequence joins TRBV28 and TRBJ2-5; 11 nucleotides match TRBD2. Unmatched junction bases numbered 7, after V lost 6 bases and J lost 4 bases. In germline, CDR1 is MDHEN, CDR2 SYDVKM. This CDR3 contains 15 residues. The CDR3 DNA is TGTGCCAGCAGCTCCTTAGCGGGGGGGCGAGAGACCCAGTACTTC. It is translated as CASSSLAGGRETQYF.

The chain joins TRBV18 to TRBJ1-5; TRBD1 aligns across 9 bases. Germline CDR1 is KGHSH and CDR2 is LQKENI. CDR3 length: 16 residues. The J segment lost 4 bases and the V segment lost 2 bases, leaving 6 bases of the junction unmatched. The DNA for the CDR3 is TGTGCCAGCTCACCAATCACGGGACAGGGTAATCAGCCCCAGCATTTT. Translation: CASSPITGQGNQPQHF.

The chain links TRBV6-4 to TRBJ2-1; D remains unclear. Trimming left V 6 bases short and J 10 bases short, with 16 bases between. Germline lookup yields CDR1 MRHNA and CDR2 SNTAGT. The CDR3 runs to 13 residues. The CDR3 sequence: CASSGSVWSEQFF. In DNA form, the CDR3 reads TGTGCCAGCAGCGGATCCGTTTGGTCCGAGCAGTTCTTC.

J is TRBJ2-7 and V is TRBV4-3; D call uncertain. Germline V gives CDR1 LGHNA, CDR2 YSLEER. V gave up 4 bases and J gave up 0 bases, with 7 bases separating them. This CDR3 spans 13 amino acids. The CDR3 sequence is CASSPDTSYEQYF. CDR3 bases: TGCGCCAGCAGCCCCGACACCTCCTACGAGCAGTACTTC.

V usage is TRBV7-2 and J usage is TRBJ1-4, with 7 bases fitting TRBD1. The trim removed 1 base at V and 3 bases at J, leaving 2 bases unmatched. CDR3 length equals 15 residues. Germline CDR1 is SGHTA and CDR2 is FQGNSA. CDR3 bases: TGTGCCAGCAGCTTAGGGGGGACAGCTAATGAAAAACTGTTTTTT. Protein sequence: CASSLGGTANEKLFF.

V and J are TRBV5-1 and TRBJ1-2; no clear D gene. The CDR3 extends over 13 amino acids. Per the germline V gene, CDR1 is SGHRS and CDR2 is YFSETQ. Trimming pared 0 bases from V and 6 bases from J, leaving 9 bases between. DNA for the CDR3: TGCGCCAGCAGCTTGGAGTCAGCTCATGGCTACACCTTC. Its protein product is CASSLESAHGYTF. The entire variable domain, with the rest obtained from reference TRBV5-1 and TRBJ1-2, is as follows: KAGVTQTPRYLIKTRGQQVTLSCSPISGHRSVSWYQQTPGQGLQFLFEYFSETQRNKGNFPGRFSGRQFSNSRSEMNVSTLELGDSALYLCASSLESAHGYTFGSGTRLTVV.

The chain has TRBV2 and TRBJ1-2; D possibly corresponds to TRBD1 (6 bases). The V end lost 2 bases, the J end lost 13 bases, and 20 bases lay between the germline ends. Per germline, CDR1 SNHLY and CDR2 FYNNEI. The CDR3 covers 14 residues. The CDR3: CASSEPGGIFISTF. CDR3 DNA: TGTGCCAGCAGTGAACCGGGGGGCATTTTTATAAGCACCTTC.

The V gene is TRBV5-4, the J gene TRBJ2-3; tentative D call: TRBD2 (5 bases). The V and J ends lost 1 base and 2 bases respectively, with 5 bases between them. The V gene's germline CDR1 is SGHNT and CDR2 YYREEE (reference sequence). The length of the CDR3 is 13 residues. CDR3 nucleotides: TGTGCCAGCAGCTTGCGGGACACAGATACGCAGTATTTT. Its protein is CASSLRDTDTQYF.